The 16 T cell receptor beta chains listed next were all sequenced from one sample in a study of blood T cell repertoires in COVID-19. The protocol was immunoSEQ multiplex PCR, while the TCRdb copy is restricted to in-frame clones and leaves out a portion. In the table there are 150,000 to 200,000 clones, around 85% of which are singletons. The sequencing input was peripheral blood. Receptor source: an elderly woman with acute or convalescent COVID-19.

The J gene is TRBJ1-1, the V gene TRBV7-6; 9 bases line up with TRBD1. The V segment lost 4 bases and the J segment 4 bases; nucleotides outside the gene matches: 7. The length of the CDR3 is 15 residues. Germline CDR1 reads SGHVS; CDR2 reads FNYEAQ. CDR3 coding DNA: TGTGCCAGCAGCTACCCGACAGGGGGTCGCACTGAAGCTTTCTTT. Protein: CASSYPTGGRTEAFF.

This chain joins TRBV3-1 (or the pseudogene TRBV3-2) and TRBJ1-1; 10 bases match TRBD1. Germline V gene lookup returns CDR1 LGHDT and CDR2 YNNKEL (reference sequence). The CDR3 loop spans 16 amino acids. V lost 3 bases and J lost 4; bases outside the gene matches: 8. The chain's CDR3 is CASSQQSGQGSTEAFF. The CDR3 nucleotides read TGTGCCAGCAGCCAGCAATCGGGACAGGGGAGCACTGAAGCTTTCTTT.

The chain combines TRBV6-5 with TRBJ1-2; D not resolved. With 2 bases removed from V and 8 bases from J, the gap between germline ends came to 15 bases. The germline V gene encodes CDR1 MNHEY and CDR2 SVGAGI. CDR3 length: 14 amino acids. The CDR3 reads CASSYQGLRHGYTF. Here the CDR3 DNA reads TGTGCCAGCAGTTACCAAGGACTGCGCCACGGCTACACCTTC.

The rearrangement uses TRBV5-1 and TRBJ2-1; 13 positions match TRBD2. Germline V gene sequence: CDR1 SGHRS, CDR2 YFSETQ. The CDR3 extends over 14 amino acids. V lost 6 bases to trimming and J lost 10 bases; unmatched junction nucleotides: 7. The CDR3 loop is CASTGTSGNREQFF. CDR3 coding DNA: TGCGCCAGCACCGGGACTAGCGGGAATCGGGAGCAGTTCTTC.

The chain combines TRBV6-6 with TRBJ2-7; TRBD1 aligns across 9 bases. V was clipped by 3 bases and J by 2 bases; unmatched bases: 2. CDR1 and CDR2 from the germline V gene are MNHNY and SVGAGI (reference sequence). The CDR3 extends over 14 amino acids. The CDR3 protein is CASSYNRGPYEQYF. Written as DNA, the CDR3 is TGTGCCAGCAGTTATAACAGGGGGCCCTACGAGCAGTACTTC.

This clone occurred a few times. The chain has TRBV6-5 and TRBJ1-2; D unresolved. Germline values: CDR1 MNHEY, CDR2 SVGAGI. Between the trimmed V and J ends, which lost 7 bases and 8 bases, there was a span of 20 bases. CDR3 length equals 14 residues. The CDR3 region has the DNA TGTGCCAGCAACCAAGCAGGTGGGCTCAGGGGCTACACCTTC. It translates to CASNQAGGLRGYTF.

The V gene is TRBV11-2, the J gene TRBJ2-2, with TRBD1 matching over 8 bases. V lost 0 bases and J lost 5; bases outside the gene matches: 11. The length of the CDR3 is 18 residues. Germline V lookup: CDR1 SGHAT, CDR2 FQNNGV. The CDR3 is CASSLDARWTGKTGELFF. For the CDR3, the DNA is TGTGCCAGCAGCTTAGATGCCAGGTGGACAGGGAAGACCGGGGAGCTGTTTTTT.

The table lists this clone with a count of one. The chain recombines TRBV10-3 with TRBJ1-3; possible D gene TRBD1, 5 bases. Between the trimmed V and J ends, which lost 2 bases and 1 base, there was a span of 15 bases. Germline V lookup: CDR1 ENHRY, CDR2 SYGVKD. The CDR3 has 17 amino acids. DNA for the CDR3: TGTGCCATCAGTGAGCTCCGGGCCCGGGGGTCTGGAAACACCATATATTTT. Its protein is CAISELRARGSGNTIYF.

This clone was seen a single time. J is TRBJ2-1 and V is TRBV30; the match to TRBD2 covers 10 bases. The CDR3 is made up of 15 amino acids. CDR1 GTSNPN and CDR2 SVGIG come from the germline V gene (reference sequence). The V segment lost 3 bases and the J segment 9 bases; nucleotides outside the gene matches: 11. The CDR3 spells CAWRSGRLAGGEQFF. CDR3 in DNA: TGTGCCTGGAGGTCAGGGAGACTAGCGGGCGGTGAGCAGTTCTTC.

This clone has just one count. The gene calls are TRBV11-1 and TRBJ2-4; D is unresolved. This CDR3 is 13 amino acids long. V gave up 1 base and J gave up 9 bases, with 10 bases separating them. Germline assignment: CDR1 SGHAT and CDR2 FQDESV (reference sequence). The CDR3 nucleotides read TGTGCCAGCAGCTTAGTGGGCTTCGGCATTCAGTACTTC. Translated, it gives CASSLVGFGIQYF.

This chain links TRBV19 with TRBJ2-5; D might be TRBD1 (5 bases). Germline lookup yields CDR1 LNHDA and CDR2 SQIVND (reference sequence). This CDR3 is built from 14 residues. The ends were cut back, 1 base at V and 5 bases at J, with 11 bases in the middle. The CDR3 here is CASSIGTQRETQYF. In DNA form, the CDR3 reads TGTGCCAGTAGTATAGGGACACAGAGGGAGACCCAGTACTTC.

This clone showed up just once. V usage is TRBV5-8 and J usage is TRBJ1-5, with a weak D call TRBD1 (5 bases). V lost 1 base, J lost 3 bases, and 11 bases lay in between. The V gene's germline CDR1 is SGHTS and CDR2 YDEGEE. The CDR3 is made up of 15 amino acids. The CDR3 reads CASSLRRAINQPQHF. For the CDR3, the DNA is TGTGCCAGCAGCTTGCGCAGGGCGATCAATCAGCCCCAGCATTTT.

The V and J genes are TRBV30 and TRBJ2-7; D may be TRBD1 (6 bases). In germline, CDR1 is GTSNPN, CDR2 SVGIG (reference sequence). CDR3 length: 11 amino acids. V was cut by 4 bases and J by 2 bases, with 6 bases left in between. CDR3 region: CAWTGAYEQYF. The DNA of the CDR3 is TGTGCCTGGACAGGGGCCTACGAGCAGTACTTC.

The chain joins TRBV5-1 to TRBJ2-4; possible D gene TRBD1, 6 bases. Germline CDR1 SGHRS, CDR2 YFSETQ. The CDR3 covers 15 residues. The V and J ends lost 0 bases and 4 bases respectively, with 11 bases between them. CDR3 sequence (DNA): TGCGCCAGCAGCTTGGTGGCAGGGGCGAAAAACATTCAGTACTTC. Translating gives CASSLVAGAKNIQYF.

The chain couples TRBV15 to TRBJ1-5; TRBD1 agrees at 10 bases. Germline V gene sequence: CDR1 LNHNV, CDR2 YYDKDF (reference sequence). The CDR3 length is 16 residues. V lost 6 bases, J lost 10 bases, and 15 bases stayed unmatched. CDR3 nucleotide sequence: TGTGCCACCAGGAATTCGAGGGGCGGGACAGGGGAACCCCAGCATTTT. The encoded protein is CATRNSRGGTGEPQHF. The full variable domain, in which reference TRBV15 and TRBJ1-5 provide the parts outside the CDR3, is DAMVIQNPRYQVTQFGKPVTLSCSQTLNHNVMYWYQQKSSQAPKLLFHYYDKDFNNEADTPDNFQSRRPNTSFCFLDIRSPGLGDTAMYLCATRNSRGGTGEPQHFGDGTRLSIL.

The V and J genes are TRBV11-2 and TRBJ2-7; D is perhaps TRBD2 (6 bases). There are 16 residues in the CDR3. Germline loops: CDR1 SGHAT, CDR2 FQNNGV. V lost 5 bases to trimming and J lost 6 bases, with 23 bases between them. CDR3 coding DNA: TGTGCCAGCAGCCGACCGACGGTGCGGGGCATGGGCGAGCAGTACTTC. This translates into CASSRPTVRGMGEQYF.